The subject of this entry is one T cell receptor beta chain. The entry originates in a study of blood T cell repertoires in COVID-19. Background on the study: In each case, the material was cDNA or gDNA derived from T cells, B-cell-depleted T cells, or PBMCs.

Methods used by the authors: Researchers report that nucleated cell counts were estimated from reference gene primer amplification. Sequencing was performed with immunoSEQ multiplex PCR; in TCRdb, only in-frame clones are kept and a portion is missing. The DNA gave D and trimming, while V, J and clone size come from that table. The sample lists nearly 200,000 clones; 84% were seen once. This CDR3 has 16 residues. V lost 4 bases and J 2 bases, leaving 17 bases between the germline ends. Looked up from germline, CDR1 is SEHNR and CDR2 is FQNEAQ (reference sequence). The V and J genes are TRBV7-9 and TRBJ1-2; possibly TRBD1 for D (6 bases). This receptor was obtained from a woman aged 70-85 years with active or convalescent COVID-19. Source material: peripheral blood. In DNA form, the CDR3 reads TGTGCCAGCAGCTACCAGACAGGCAGATCGAACTATGGCTACACCTTC. This sequence encodes CASSYQTGRSNYGYTF.